Below are 5 T cell receptor beta chains sequenced from a single sample in a study of T-cell reconstitution after alpha-beta-depleted transplantation in children. The library targeted TCRbeta and was prepared with unique molecular identifiers. TCRdb ran MiXCR on the PCR reads and lists one entry per CDR3 protein. The data show 200,000 or so distinct CDR3 sequences, roughly 7.1% seen once. The material was PBMCs, obtained before TCRalphabeta/CD19-depleted stem cell transplant. Receptor source: a boy between 2 and 10 years old with acute lymphoblastic leukemia, due to receive a stem cell transplant.

The chain uses TRBV4-3 and TRBJ1-3; a weak D match, TRBD1 (5 bases). Deletions cut 3 bases from V and 2 bases from J, with 8 bases between. Germline V CDR1 and CDR2: LGHNA, YSLEER. The CDR3 runs to 14 residues. In DNA form, the CDR3 reads TGCGCCAGCAGCCAGGGGGGGGCTGGAAACACCATATATTTT. Translating gives CASSQGGAGNTIYF.

Many counts were recorded for this clonotype. The genes are TRBV28 and TRBJ2-7; 7 bases map to TRBD1. CDR1 and CDR2 (germline): MDHEN, SYDVKM. The CDR3 has 12 residues. V was clipped by 9 bases and J by 5 bases; unmatched bases: 7. The DNA for the CDR3 is TGTGCCAGTTCAACAGGGGAGCACGAGCAGTACTTC. It translates to CASSTGEHEQYF. Complete variable domain (other parts from reference TRBV28 and TRBJ2-7): DVKVTQSSRYLVKRTGEKVFLECVQDMDHENMFWYRQDPGLGLRLIYFSYDVKMKEKGDIPEGYSVSREKKERFSLILESASTNQTSMYLCASSTGEHEQYFGPGTRLTVT.

This clonotype was counted a few times. The rearrangement joins TRBV5-1 to TRBJ1-1; D remains ambiguous. V was pared by 3 bases and J by 6 bases, with 15 bases between. The CDR3 has 14 residues. Germline CDR1 is SGHRS and CDR2 is YFSETQ. DNA of the CDR3: TGCGCCAGCAGCTCGCTCCCAGGCATGGCTGAAGCTTTCTTT. It encodes CASSSLPGMAEAFF.

This clonotype was found many times. The genes are TRBV4-3 and TRBJ1-5, with D hard to call. Trimming left V 4 bases short and J 3 bases short, with 13 bases between. Germline V lookup: CDR1 LGHNA, CDR2 YSLEER. The CDR3 extends over 15 amino acids. The CDR3, as DNA: TGCGCCAGCAGCCCCAAGGTGAACTCCAATCAGCCCCAGCATTTT. Translated, it gives CASSPKVNSNQPQHF.

J is TRBJ2-2 and V is TRBV7-3; unclear D gene. Germline V gives CDR1 SGHTA, CDR2 FQGTGA. The V end lost 10 bases, the J end lost 1 base, and 10 bases lay between the germline ends. This CDR3 contains 13 residues. The CDR3 coding sequence is TGTGCCACCCGGATGAAGAACACCGGGGAGCTGTTTTTT. Its protein is CATRMKNTGELFF.